These 9 T cell receptor beta chains originate from one sample sequenced in a study of T cell changes during pregnancy in multiple sclerosis. Repertoires were generated with immunoSEQ multiplex PCR, while TCRdb's copy carries only in-frame clones and drops some. The data show roughly 120,000 clones, roughly 92% seen once. The specimen comprised peripheral blood, sampled before pregnancy. The receptors stem from a female donor with multiple sclerosis, enrolled in a pregnancy study.

The CDR3 protein is CASSSAGRMGLNTEAFF. DNA for the CDR3: TGTGCCAGCAGCTCAGCGGGGCGGATGGGGCTGAACACTGAAGCTTTCTTT. The chain uses TRBV7-9 and TRBJ1-1; D is possibly TRBD1 (5 bases). There are 17 residues in the CDR3. Germline CDR1 is SEHNR and CDR2 is FQNEAQ (reference sequence). Trimming pared 4 bases from V and 0 bases from J, leaving 18 bases between.

This clone was seen a handful of times. This chain links TRBV7-9 with TRBJ1-1; 8 bases are shared with TRBD1. V shed 5 bases, J shed 3 bases, and the junction held 8 bases outside the gene matches. The germline gives CDR1 SEHNR, CDR2 FQNEAQ (reference sequence). CDR3 length: 15 amino acids. The CDR3 protein is CASSPRQGLDTEAFF. For the CDR3, the DNA is TGTGCCAGCAGCCCGAGACAGGGGTTGGACACTGAAGCTTTCTTT.

In nucleotides, the CDR3 is TGTGCCAGCACAACAGGGACCTCTGGAAACACCATATATTTT. This sequence encodes CASTTGTSGNTIYF. The V and J genes are TRBV5-5 and TRBJ1-3, with D tentatively TRBD1 (6 bases). Between the trimmed V and J ends, which lost 6 bases and 0 bases, there was a span of 10 bases. The length of the CDR3 is 14 residues. The V gene's germline CDR1 is SGHKS and CDR2 YYEKEE (reference sequence).

This clone showed up just a few times. This chain links TRBV9 with TRBJ2-2; D is possibly TRBD2 (5 bases). CDR1 is SGDLS and CDR2 is YYNGEE in the germline V gene. The ends were cut back, 1 base at V and 7 bases at J, with 14 bases in the middle. This CDR3 has 15 amino acids. CDR3 region: CASSVTGNAGGELFF. The CDR3 bases are TGTGCCAGCAGCGTAACGGGGAATGCAGGCGGGGAGCTGTTTTTT.

V and J are TRBV7-9 and TRBJ1-2; D perhaps matches TRBD1 (5 bases). This CDR3 contains 12 residues. The germline CDR1 and CDR2 sequences are SEHNR and FQNEAQ (reference sequence). V was pared by 7 bases and J by 8 bases, with 14 bases between. The CDR3 DNA sequence: TGTGCCAGCACTAAGGGGCCAGGAGGCTACACCTTC. Protein product: CASTKGPGGYTF.

The chain couples TRBV13 to TRBJ1-5; 7 positions agree with TRBD1. The CDR3 sequence is 15 residues long. From germline, CDR1 is PRHDT and CDR2 FYEKMQ (reference sequence). Trimming removed 6 bases from V and 2 bases from J; junction bases left unmatched: 7. CDR3 in amino acids: CASRPGGVGNQPQHF. The CDR3 nucleotides are TGTGCCAGCAGGCCAGGGGGTGTTGGCAATCAGCCCCAGCATTTT.

The chain employs TRBV7-7 and TRBJ2-1; D unclear. In germline, CDR1 is SSHAT, CDR2 FNYEAQ (reference sequence). Trimming removed 1 base at V and 7 bases at J, with 11 bases between. The CDR3 consists of 14 residues. In DNA, the CDR3 is TGTGCCAGCAGCTTAGGCCTACCCGATAATGAGCAGTTCTTC. It encodes CASSLGLPDNEQFF.

The V gene is TRBV10-3, the J gene TRBJ2-7; TRBD2 matches 8 bases. V shed 1 base, J shed 7 bases, and the junction held 15 bases outside the gene matches. CDR1 and CDR2 (germline): ENHRY, SYGVKD. This CDR3 spans 17 amino acids. This CDR3 reads CAISEFNPGTSGREQYF. For the CDR3, the DNA is TGTGCCATCAGTGAGTTTAATCCCGGGACTAGTGGGAGGGAGCAGTACTTC.

The chain joins TRBV28 to TRBJ2-7, with a weak D call TRBD1 (7 bases). CDR1 and CDR2 from the germline V gene are MDHEN and SYDVKM. This CDR3 spans 13 amino acids. The germline V and J ends were trimmed by 8 bases and 7 bases, with 18 bases remaining between them. CDR3: CASAGQTLREQYF. CDR3 nucleotide sequence: TGTGCCAGCGCGGGACAGACCCTTAGGGAGCAGTACTTC. Complete variable domain (other parts from reference TRBV28 and TRBJ2-7): DVKVTQSSRYLVKRTGEKVFLECVQDMDHENMFWYRQDPGLGLRLIYFSYDVKMKEKGDIPEGYSVSREKKERFSLILESASTNQTSMYLCASAGQTLREQYFGPGTRLTVT.